This section outlines one T cell receptor (beta chain) sequence together with its context. This sample stems from a study of Ad26.COV2.S vaccination and SARS-CoV-2 variants. Repertoires were generated with immunoSEQ multiplex PCR, while TCRdb's copy carries only in-frame clones and drops some. This table holds tens of thousands of clones, more than 70% found once. The CDR3 runs 14 residues. Germline V gene sequence: CDR1 LGHDT, CDR2 YNNKEL (reference sequence). With 5 bases removed from V and 9 bases from J, the gap between germline ends came to 17 bases. Sequences were derived from peripheral blood, sampled after recovery from COVID-19. The J gene is TRBJ2-1, the V gene TRBV3-1 (or the pseudogene TRBV3-2); TRBD2 might be the D (6 bases). The TCR was taken from a human donor who had recovered from COVID-19. Here the CDR3 reads CASSFGGAQGEQFF. CDR3 nucleotide sequence: TGTGCCAGCAGCTTCGGCGGGGCTCAAGGTGAGCAGTTCTTC.